This T cell receptor (beta chain) was observed in a study of T cells in Graves' hyperthyroidism and ophthalmopathy. Whole-study findings and limits: Ophthalmopathy was separated from stable hyperthyroidism by a 13 V-J model.

Patients showing uncontrolled infection, other autoimmune disease, pregnancy or lactation were ineligible. Note on this clonotype: Its antigen remains unidentified.

The germline V and J ends were trimmed by 2 bases and 10 bases, with 15 bases remaining between them. Per the germline V gene, CDR1 is GTSNPN and CDR2 is SVGIG (reference sequence). The CDR3 has 12 residues. Regions amplified from RNA transcripts were the TCR beta CDR3 regions. The TCR CDR3 was amplified in a first-round RT-PCR using the HTBI primer set. MiXCR was run by TCRdb on the multiplex PCR reads, yielding one entry per CDR3 protein. The sample consists of approximately 610,000 distinct CDR3 sequences, roughly 14% of them appearing once. The specimen sequenced was blood. V is TRBV30 and J is TRBJ2-7; D unresolved. The source is a woman aged 35 to 49 with Graves' ophthalmopathy. The CDR3 loop reads CAWSFIGSLQYF. The CDR3 DNA reads as TGTGCCTGGAGTTTTATAGGCAGCCTACAGTACTTC. Drawing the rest from reference TRBV30 and TRBJ2-7, the complete variable domain is SQTIHQWPATLVQPVGSPLSLECTVEGTSNPNLYWYRQAAGRGLQLLFYSVGIGQISSEVPQNLSASRPQDRQFILSSKKLLLSDSGFYLCAWSFIGSLQYFGPGTRLTVT.